These 4 T cell receptor beta chains were sequenced from one sample in a study of OX40 agonist ivuxolimab in advanced cancers. Assay used: immunoSEQ multiplex PCR; TCRdb lists only in-frame clones, some missing. Here the sample spans 65,000 to 85,000 clones, approximately 86% being singletons. Here the sequenced sample was CD4+ or CD8+ T cells sorted from blood, taken in a trial of the OX40 agonist ivuxolimab. These receptors all stem from an adult with an advanced solid tumor such as melanoma, head and neck, liver or kidney cancer.

This clone was counted a single time. The chain uses TRBV5-1 and TRBJ2-7; TRBD2 matches 9 bases. This CDR3 comprises 13 residues. CDR1 and CDR2 from the germline V gene are SGHRS and YFSETQ. With V trimmed by 1 base and J by 11 bases, 7 bases remained unmatched. CDR3 sequence (DNA): TGCGCCAGCAGCTTGTCTAGCGGGATGGGGGAGTACTTC. It encodes CASSLSSGMGEYF.

The V and J genes are TRBV11-2 and TRBJ1-1, with D perhaps TRBD1 (5 bases). This CDR3 has 13 amino acids. Germline lookup yields CDR1 SGHAT and CDR2 FQNNGV. The germline V and J ends were trimmed by 0 bases and 10 bases, with 12 bases remaining between them. CDR3 nucleotide sequence: TGTGCCAGCAGCTTAGATCTTCAGGGTCGAGCTTTCTTT. Protein sequence: CASSLDLQGRAFF.

V and J are TRBV27 and TRBJ2-3; TRBD2 matches at 8 bases. This CDR3 is 22 amino acids long. The junction had 20 bases not matched to a gene; V was cut back by 0 bases and J by 0 bases. Germline values: CDR1 MNHEY, CDR2 SMNVEV (reference sequence). The chain's CDR3 is CASSLSPPVPGLVPHSTDTQYF. The CDR3 DNA follows: TGTGCCAGCAGTTTATCTCCGCCGGTGCCGGGACTAGTCCCACACAGCACAGATACGCAGTATTTT.

In this sample, this clone turned up a few times. J is TRBJ1-5 and V is TRBV18, with a possible D match to TRBD1 (5 bases). The germline gives CDR1 KGHSH, CDR2 LQKENI. The CDR3 runs 13 residues. Trimming left V 5 bases short and J 10 bases short, with 15 bases between. The chain's CDR3 is CASSAGTVGPQHF. The CDR3 DNA sequence: TGTGCCAGCTCAGCCGGGACCGTCGGCCCCCAGCATTTT.